A single sample is the source of the 24 T cell receptor beta chains below, sequenced in a study of cytomegalovirus exposure and HLA in healthy donors. PCR involved 60 Vbeta and 13 Jbeta primers. Libraries were prepared by immunoSEQ multiplex PCR; TCRdb keeps only in-frame clonotypes and omits some of them. The repertoire table contains about 99,000 clones. The sample consisted of PBMCs. The origin of the receptors is a man aged 40-49 years in good health and CMV-seronegative.

The rearrangement uses TRBV27 and TRBJ1-5; TRBD1 agrees at 10 bases. The CDR3 runs 17 residues. Trimming at V came to 5 bases and at J to 0 bases, leaving 7 bases not matched to a gene. Germline loops: CDR1 MNHEY, CDR2 SMNVEV (reference sequence). DNA of the CDR3: TGTGCCAGCAGTGTGACAGGGGGCCCTTTTAGCAATCAGCCCCAGCATTTT. Encoded protein: CASSVTGGPFSNQPQHF.

The genes are TRBV9 and TRBJ2-5; 13 nucleotides agree with TRBD2. This CDR3 is built from 16 residues. CDR1 and CDR2 from the germline V gene are SGDLS and YYNGEE. V lost 3 bases, J lost 7 bases, and 9 bases stayed unmatched. In DNA, the CDR3 is TGTGCCAGCAGCGCAGGACTAGCGGGAGCTAGAGCGACCCAGTACTTC. Its protein is CASSAGLAGARATQYF. Full variable domain (rest looked up from reference TRBV9 and TRBJ2-5): DSGVTQTPKHLITATGQRVTLRCSPRSGDLSVYWYQQSLDQGLQFLIQYYNGEERAKGNILERFSAQQFPDLHSELNLSSLELGDSALYFCASSAGLAGARATQYFGPGTRLLVL.

The chain employs TRBV7-6 and TRBJ2-5; 11 bases align to TRBD1. With V trimmed by 5 bases and J by 4 bases, 15 bases remained unmatched. CDR1 SGHVS and CDR2 FNYEAQ come from the germline V gene. The CDR3 has 18 residues. The DNA of the CDR3 is TGTGCCAGCAGCCAAAACCCGGTAGGACAGGGGGCAGGAGAGACCCAGTACTTC. It is translated as CASSQNPVGQGAGETQYF.

This rearrangement joins TRBV27 to TRBJ1-3; 7 bases are a match to TRBD1. The germline V gene encodes CDR1 MNHEY and CDR2 SMNVEV (reference sequence). The CDR3 has 18 residues. V shed 4 bases and J 0 bases; nucleotides not matched to a gene: 12. CDR3: CASSSLGTAPLSGNTIYF. For the CDR3, the DNA is TGTGCCAGCAGTTCCCTTGGGACAGCGCCCCTCTCTGGAAACACCATATATTTT.

The chain carries TRBV30 and TRBJ2-7, with a weak D call TRBD2 (5 bases). V was pared by 0 bases and J by 5 bases, with 8 bases between. The germline CDR1 and CDR2 sequences are GTSNPN and SVGIG (reference sequence). The CDR3 totals 12 residues. CDR3 bases: TGTGCCTGGAGTGTGATAGCGAACGAGCAGTACTTC. Translated, it gives CAWSVIANEQYF.

V gene TRBV29-1 combines with J gene TRBJ1-1; D remains unclear. The CDR3 loop spans 12 amino acids. With 7 bases removed from V and 0 bases from J, the gap between germline ends came to 9 bases. The germline V gene has CDR1 SQVTM and CDR2 ANQGSEA. The CDR3 loop reads CSGGEVNTEAFF. CDR3 nucleotides: TGCAGCGGCGGTGAGGTGAACACTGAAGCTTTCTTT.

The chain couples TRBV2 to TRBJ1-5; 7 positions match TRBD1. V dropped 4 bases and J dropped 7; count of bases not matched to a gene: 10. Per the germline V gene, CDR1 is SNHLY and CDR2 is FYNNEI. The CDR3 covers 15 residues. CDR3: CASSGPTGMGQPQHF. As DNA, the CDR3 is TGTGCCAGCAGTGGCCCGACAGGGATGGGACAGCCCCAGCATTTT. Full variable domain (remainder filled in from reference TRBV2 and TRBJ1-5): EPEVTQTPSHQVTQMGQEVILRCVPISNHLYFYWYRQILGQKVEFLVSFYNNEISEKSEIFDDQFSVERPDGSNFTLKIRSTKLEDSAMYFCASSGPTGMGQPQHFGDGTRLSIL.

V and J are TRBV19 and TRBJ1-5; maybe TRBD1 (5 bases). V was pared by 3 bases and J by 0 bases, with 15 bases between. CDR1 and CDR2 from the germline V gene are LNHDA and SQIVND (reference sequence). The CDR3 consists of 17 residues. This chain's CDR3 is CASSMEVGGYSNQPQHF. The CDR3, as DNA: TGTGCCAGTAGTATGGAGGTGGGGGGTTATAGCAATCAGCCCCAGCATTTT.

The chain joins TRBV27 to TRBJ2-3, with TRBD2 matching 9 bases. The CDR3 covers 15 residues. Germline lookup yields CDR1 MNHEY and CDR2 SMNVEV (reference sequence). Trimming cost V 10 bases and J 4 bases; bases outside gene matches: 12. The CDR3 loop is CATQELAGGPDTQYF. In DNA form, the CDR3 reads TGTGCCACCCAAGAGCTGGCGGGAGGGCCAGATACGCAGTATTTT.

V and J are TRBV4-1 and TRBJ2-1; 7 bases line up with TRBD1. V gave up 5 bases and J gave up 4 bases; unmatched junction bases: 8. The CDR3 is 15 amino acids. The germline gives CDR1 MGHRA, CDR2 YSYEKL. The CDR3: CASSYIRDRYNEQFF. The CDR3 DNA reads as TGCGCCAGCAGCTACATCCGGGACAGATACAATGAGCAGTTCTTC.

This rearrangement joins TRBV13 to TRBJ2-5, with D perhaps matching TRBD2 (5 bases). The J call may not be correct, given that the DNA end is closer to TRBJ2-7. CDR1 and CDR2 from the germline V gene are PRHDT and FYEKMQ (reference sequence). This CDR3 comprises 15 residues. The DNA of the CDR3 is TGTGCCAGCAGCTCCCGGCGGGCCGGATCCTACGAGCAGTACTTC. This translates into CASSSRRAGSYEQYF.

The rearrangement links TRBV7-2 to TRBJ1-2; D not certain. With 3 bases removed from V and 2 bases from J, the gap between germline ends came to 13 bases. The CDR3 runs to 15 residues. Germline loops: CDR1 SGHTA, CDR2 FQGNSA. The CDR3 is CASSFPGGVNYGYTF. CDR3 sequence (DNA): TGTGCCAGCAGCTTCCCGGGCGGGGTAAACTATGGCTACACCTTC.

The rearrangement uses TRBV10-3 and TRBJ2-3, with D tentatively TRBD2 (5 bases). V was cut by 3 bases and J by 0 bases, with 10 bases left in between. Germline V lookup: CDR1 ENHRY, CDR2 SYGVKD. The CDR3 totals 15 residues. The CDR3 nucleotides are TGTGCCATCAGTGATTCCCGGACTAGCACAGATACGCAGTATTTT. Translated: CAISDSRTSTDTQYF.

The rearrangement joins TRBV5-6 to TRBJ2-7; TRBD2 aligns across 12 bases. Trimming cost V 2 bases and J 5 bases; bases outside gene matches: 8. The CDR3 contains 16 residues. The germline CDR1 and CDR2 sequences are SGHDT and YYEEEE. CDR3 in amino acids: CASSFNRLAGANEQYF. The CDR3 DNA reads as TGTGCCAGCAGCTTCAATCGACTAGCGGGAGCAAACGAGCAGTACTTC.

This chain links TRBV5-1 with TRBJ2-3; TRBD1 might be the D (5 bases). The germline CDR1 and CDR2 sequences are SGHRS and YFSETQ. The length of the CDR3 is 13 residues. V lost 4 bases and J 4 bases, leaving 10 bases between the germline ends. This CDR3 is CASSASRADTQYF. The DNA of the CDR3 is TGCGCCAGCAGCGCCTCCAGGGCAGATACGCAGTATTTT.

This chain joins TRBV30 and TRBJ1-3, with TRBD1 matching over 12 bases. The V segment lost 4 bases and the J segment 4 bases; nucleotides outside the gene matches: 5. This CDR3 contains 15 residues. CDR1 GTSNPN and CDR2 SVGIG come from the germline V gene (reference sequence). CDR3 region: CAWKGQGAEGNTIYF. In DNA, the CDR3 is TGTGCCTGGAAGGGACAGGGGGCGGAAGGAAACACCATATATTTT.

The chain has TRBV6-5 and TRBJ2-3, with 9 bases matching TRBD1. The germline V gene has CDR1 MNHEY and CDR2 SVGAGI. CDR3 length: 13 amino acids. The junction had 3 bases not matched to a gene; V was cut back by 6 bases and J by 5 bases. The CDR3 nucleotides are TGTGCCAGCAGGACAGGGGGTTTAGATACGCAGTATTTT. Translated: CASRTGGLDTQYF.

The gene calls are TRBV6-6 and TRBJ1-2; 9 nucleotides match TRBD1. CDR1 MNHNY and CDR2 SVGAGI come from the germline V gene (reference sequence). V shed 0 bases and J 4 bases; nucleotides not matched to a gene: 3. This CDR3 comprises 15 residues. The DNA of the CDR3 is TGTGCCAGCAGTTACTCAACGACAGGGGGCTATGGCTACACCTTC. This encodes CASSYSTTGGYGYTF.

This chain's CDR3 is CASSATSGVSSYNEQFF. DNA for the CDR3: TGTGCCAGCAGCGCAACTAGCGGGGTAAGCTCCTACAATGAGCAGTTCTTC. V usage is TRBV11-3 and J usage is TRBJ2-1; 10 nucleotides line up with TRBD2. The CDR3 runs to 17 residues. Germline CDR1 is SGHNT and CDR2 is YENEEA. After removal of 5 bases from V and 0 bases from J, the junction contained 7 bases not matched to a gene.

The chain combines TRBV11-2 with TRBJ2-1, with 7 bases identical to TRBD2. The V gene end was trimmed by 7 bases and the J gene end by 4 bases; junction bases not matched to a gene: 19. Germline V gives CDR1 SGHAT, CDR2 FQNNGV. The CDR3 covers 18 residues. CDR3 bases: TGTGCCAGCATCTCGAACACGCTGGGGGGGAATAGATACAATGAGCAGTTCTTC. Amino acid sequence: CASISNTLGGNRYNEQFF.

This chain links TRBV5-1 with TRBJ2-7; D remains ambiguous. V lost 0 bases and J lost 4, with 5 bases in between. This CDR3 spans 12 amino acids. Germline CDR1 is SGHRS and CDR2 is YFSETQ. For the CDR3, the DNA is TGCGCCAGCAGCTTGGACAGATACGAGCAGTACTTC. Its translation: CASSLDRYEQYF.

This chain links TRBV30 with TRBJ1-1, with 7 bases lining up with TRBD1. Trimming cost V 0 bases and J 4 bases; bases outside gene matches: 11. Germline lookup yields CDR1 GTSNPN and CDR2 SVGIG (reference sequence). CDR3 length equals 16 residues. In DNA, the CDR3 is TGTGCCTGGAGTGTAGGGGCAGGGGGGTCGGGCACTGAAGCTTTCTTT. Its translation is CAWSVGAGGSGTEAFF.

The chain employs TRBV5-4 and TRBJ2-2; TRBD2 matches at 14 bases. The germline CDR1 and CDR2 sequences are SGHNT and YYREEE (reference sequence). With 6 bases clipped from V and 1 base from J, the junction kept 14 bases outside the gene matches. The CDR3 sequence is 20 residues long. The CDR3 bases are TGTGCCAGCACCCCTAGGCAGACTAGCGGGAGGGGAATGAACACCGGGGAGCTGTTTTTT. Protein product: CASTPRQTSGRGMNTGELFF.

The V call is TRBV10-3, the J call TRBJ1-2, with 7 bases fitting TRBD1. The CDR3 covers 14 residues. Germline V gene sequence: CDR1 ENHRY, CDR2 SYGVKD. V was pared by 6 bases and J by 3 bases, with 7 bases of the junction left unmatched. CDR3 region: CAIRPTGSDYGYTF. The CDR3, as DNA: TGTGCCATCAGACCGACAGGGTCCGACTATGGCTACACCTTC.